This T cell receptor (beta chain) was sequenced during a study of identifying expanded T cells in peripheral blood. Study-level points and caveats: Technical replicates showed approximately 1.2 changed clones; two weeks 15 to 20; four weeks 19. Approximately two-week clone count variance significantly increased as total template count grew.

During the collection period, no donor immune events like infections were recorded. Data came from immunoSEQ multiplex PCR; TCRdb stores just in-frame clones and leaves some out. The sample comprises under 110,000 clones, roughly 85% of which are singletons, and about 18% rests with the top ten. This CDR3 has 16 amino acids. The V gene's germline CDR1 is GTSNPN and CDR2 SVGIG (reference sequence). The V segment lost 6 bases and the J segment 4 bases; nucleotides outside the gene matches: 9. About this clone itself: Antigen unknown.

The sequence came from a person aged 18-69 years in good health. Source material: blood. This chain links TRBV30 with TRBJ2-6; TRBD1 matches 10 bases. CDR3 loop: CACPGQGISGANVLTF. The CDR3 DNA reads TGTGCCTGTCCGGGACAGGGGATTTCCGGGGCCAACGTCCTGACTTTC. The whole variable domain, filled in from reference TRBV30 and TRBJ2-6, reads SQTIHQWPATLVQPVGSPLSLECTVEGTSNPNLYWYRQAAGRGLQLLFYSVGIGQISSEVPQNLSASRPQDRQFILSSKKLLLSDSGFYLCACPGQGISGANVLTFGAGSRLTVL.